Listed here are 3 T cell receptor beta chains from one sample, sequenced in a study of cytomegalovirus exposure and HLA in healthy donors. The PCR made use of 60 Vbeta and 13 Jbeta primers. Generated by immunoSEQ multiplex PCR, the TCRdb table keeps only in-frame clones and is missing some. This table has approximately 76,000 clones, roughly 64% appearing once. Sequenced material: PBMCs. These receptors were obtained from a man in his thirties or forties in good health and CMV-seropositive.

This clone was recorded a few times. V and J are TRBV2 and TRBJ2-3; TRBD1 is a possible D gene (6 bases). Per the germline V gene, CDR1 is SNHLY and CDR2 is FYNNEI. V was trimmed by 4 bases and J by 0 bases, leaving 11 bases between them. This CDR3 has 15 residues. CDR3 sequence (DNA): TGTGCCAGCAGTGCAGGGGCTCATAGCACAGATACGCAGTATTTT. Translation: CASSAGAHSTDTQYF.

This chain connects TRBV29-1 to TRBJ2-1; no clear D. The germline V and J ends were trimmed by 7 bases and 6 bases, with 13 bases remaining between them. Germline V gene data show CDR1 as SQVTM and CDR2 as ANQGSEA. The CDR3 runs 12 residues. The CDR3 region is CSAYGDVNEQFF. CDR3 DNA sequence: TGCAGCGCGTACGGAGATGTCAATGAGCAGTTCTTC.

V is TRBV11-2 and J is TRBJ2-7; unclear D gene. V dropped 5 bases and J dropped 2 bases, with 4 bases sitting between them. CDR1 and CDR2 from the germline V gene are SGHAT and FQNNGV. There are 11 residues in the CDR3. The CDR3 DNA reads as TGTGCCAGCAGCGCAGCCTACGAGCAGTACTTC. Translation gives CASSAAYEQYF. The whole variable domain, filled in from reference TRBV11-2 and TRBJ2-7, reads EAGVAQSPRYKIIEKRQSVAFWCNPISGHATLYWYQQILGQGPKLLIQFQNNGVVDDSQLPKDRFSAERLKGVDSTLKIQPAKLEDSAVYLCASSAAYEQYFGPGTRLTVT.